The 4 T cell receptor beta chains given below trace back to one sample, sequenced in a study of T cell repertoires in aging, cancer and after chemotherapy (dated by TCRdb to about 2019). The sequencing machine was an Illumina MiSeq. Using a mixed TRB-A/B primer pool, multiplex touch-down PCR amplified rearranged TRB sequences covering the V, D and J segments. TCRdb reworked the public reads: Q25 trimming with fastp, MiXCR clone assembly, productive beta chains retained. CDR3 protein duplicates are merged, each entry listing the most common genes and DNA. This sample holds roughly 660 distinct CDR3 sequences; 83% were observed only once. The ten top clones hold 26% of the sample. TCR beta rearrangements were amplified from genomic DNA extracted from peripheral blood rather than from sorted cells or RNA. The sequencing input was blood. All receptors come from a human donor with a solid tumor.

This clonotype was recorded only once. This rearrangement joins TRBV29-1 to TRBJ1-5, with 9 bases aligning to TRBD1. Germline lookup yields CDR1 SQVTM and CDR2 ANQGSEA. This CDR3 contains 14 residues. The trim removed 7 bases at V and 2 bases at J, leaving 6 bases unmatched. CDR3 bases: TGCAGCGCTAAGGACAGGGGAGGCAATCAGCCCCAGCATTTT. It is translated as CSAKDRGGNQPQHF.

This chain connects TRBV30 to TRBJ1-4; TRBD1 might be the D (5 bases). CDR1 GTSNPN and CDR2 SVGIG come from the germline V gene (reference sequence). Trimming cost V 3 bases and J 4 bases, with 9 bases left between them. CDR3 size: 13 residues. The CDR3 region is CAWRGRINEKLFF. DNA for the CDR3: TGTGCCTGGAGGGGACGGATTAATGAAAAACTGTTTTTT. Combining the CDR3 with reference TRBV30 and TRBJ1-4 gives the whole variable domain SQTIHQWPATLVQPVGSPLSLECTVEGTSNPNLYWYRQAAGRGLQLLFYSVGIGQISSEVPQNLSASRPQDRQFILSSKKLLLSDSGFYLCAWRGRINEKLFFGSGTQLSVL.

The chain joins TRBV27 to TRBJ1-2, with 8 bases fitting TRBD1. Germline values: CDR1 MNHEY, CDR2 SMNVEV (reference sequence). The length of the CDR3 is 13 residues. After removal of 5 bases from V and 7 bases from J, the junction contained 6 bases not matched to a gene. CDR3: CASSLTGEGGYTF. In nucleotides, the CDR3 is TGTGCCAGCAGTCTGACAGGGGAAGGTGGCTACACCTTC.

V is TRBV19 and J is TRBJ2-3; D perhaps matches TRBD2 (7 bases). The V end lost 5 bases, the J end lost 2 bases, and 11 bases lay between the germline ends. The CDR3 contains 14 residues. Germline assignment: CDR1 LNHDA and CDR2 SQIVND (reference sequence). This CDR3 reads CASSRGDITDTQYF. The CDR3 DNA is TGTGCCAGTAGTCGGGGGGACATCACAGATACGCAGTATTTT.